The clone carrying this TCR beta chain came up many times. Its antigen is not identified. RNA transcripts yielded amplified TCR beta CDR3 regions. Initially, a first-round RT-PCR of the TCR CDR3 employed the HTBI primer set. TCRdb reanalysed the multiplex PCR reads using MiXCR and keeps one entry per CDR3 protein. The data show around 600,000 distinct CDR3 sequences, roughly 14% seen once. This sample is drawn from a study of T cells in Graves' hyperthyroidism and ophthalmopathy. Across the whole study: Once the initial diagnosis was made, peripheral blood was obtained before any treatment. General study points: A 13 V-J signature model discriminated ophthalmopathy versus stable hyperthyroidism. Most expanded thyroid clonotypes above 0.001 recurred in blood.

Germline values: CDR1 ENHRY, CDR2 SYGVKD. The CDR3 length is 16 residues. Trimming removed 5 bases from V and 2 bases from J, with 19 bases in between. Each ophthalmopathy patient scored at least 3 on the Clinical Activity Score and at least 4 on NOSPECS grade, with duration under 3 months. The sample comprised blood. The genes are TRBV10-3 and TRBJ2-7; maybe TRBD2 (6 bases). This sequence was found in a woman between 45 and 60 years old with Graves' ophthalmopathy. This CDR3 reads CAISLTASAATYEQYF. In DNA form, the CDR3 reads TGTGCCATCAGTCTTACCGCTAGCGCGGCGACCTACGAGCAGTACTTC.